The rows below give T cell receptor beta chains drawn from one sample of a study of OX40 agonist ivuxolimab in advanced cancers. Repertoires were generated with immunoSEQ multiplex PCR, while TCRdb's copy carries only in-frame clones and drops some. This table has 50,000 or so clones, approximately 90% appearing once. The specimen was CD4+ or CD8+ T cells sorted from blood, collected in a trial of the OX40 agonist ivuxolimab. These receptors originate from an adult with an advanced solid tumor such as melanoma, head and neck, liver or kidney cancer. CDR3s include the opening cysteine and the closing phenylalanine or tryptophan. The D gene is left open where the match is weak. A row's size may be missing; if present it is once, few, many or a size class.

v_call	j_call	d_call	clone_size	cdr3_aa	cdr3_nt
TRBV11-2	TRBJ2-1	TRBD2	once	CASSRAGGSYNEQFF	TGTGCCAGCAGCCGAGCGGGAGGGTCCTACAATGAGCAGTTCTTC
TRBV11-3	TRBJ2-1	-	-	CASSLRVSYNEQFF	TGTGCCAGCAGCTTGAGAGTGTCCTACAATGAGCAGTTCTTC
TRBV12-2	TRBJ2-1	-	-	CASRGPTTSNEQFF	TGTGCAAGTCGCGGTCCTACCACATCCAATGAGCAGTTCTTC
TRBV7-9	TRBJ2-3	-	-	CASSSTRDSTDTQYF	TGTGCCAGCAGTTCGACTAGAGATAGCACAGATACGCAGTATTTT
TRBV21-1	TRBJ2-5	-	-	CASSKEYGVRETQYF	TGTGCCAGCAGCAAAGAATACGGGGTAAGAGAGACCCAGTACTTC
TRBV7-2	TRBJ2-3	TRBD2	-	CASSWTSGRTDTQYF	TGTGCCAGCAGTTGGACTAGCGGGAGAACAGATACGCAGTATTTT
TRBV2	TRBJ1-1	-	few	CASRKLGGRNTEAFF	TGTGCCAGCAGAAAATTAGGAGGGCGGAACACTGAAGCTTTCTTT
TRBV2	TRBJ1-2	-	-	CASSEGTRLYGYTF	TGTGCCAGCAGTGAAGGGACACGTCTCTATGGCTACACCTTC
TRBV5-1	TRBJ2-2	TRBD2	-	CASSSAGVTGELFF	TGCGCCAGCAGCTCCGCGGGAGTTACCGGGGAGCTGTTTTTT
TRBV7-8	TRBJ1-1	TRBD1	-	CASSLGDRGANTEAFF	TGTGCCAGCAGCTTAGGTGACAGGGGCGCGAACACTGAAGCTTTCTTT
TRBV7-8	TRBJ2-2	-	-	CASSLLWGSGELFF	TGTGCCAGCAGCTTATTGTGGGGGTCCGGGGAGCTGTTTTTT
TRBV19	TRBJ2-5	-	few	CASVGAGETQYF	TGTGCCAGTGTTGGTGCGGGAGAGACCCAGTACTTC
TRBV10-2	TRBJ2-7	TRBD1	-	CASSEQQGYEQYF	TGCGCCAGCAGTGAACAACAGGGGTACGAGCAGTACTTC
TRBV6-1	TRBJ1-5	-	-	CASSGANQPQHF	TGTGCCAGCAGTGGAGCAAATCAGCCCCAGCATTTT
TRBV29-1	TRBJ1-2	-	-	CSGSQGDYGYTF	TGCAGCGGTTCCCAGGGTGACTATGGCTACACCTTC
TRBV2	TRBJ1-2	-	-	CASSEVGPYNYGYTF	TGTGCCAGCAGTGAAGTAGGGCCCTATAACTATGGCTACACCTTC
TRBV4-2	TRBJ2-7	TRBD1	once	CASSQQTGTGNEQYF	TGTGCCAGCAGCCAACAAACCGGGACAGGGAACGAGCAGTACTTC
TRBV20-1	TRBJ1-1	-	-	CSARGDTEAFF	TGCAGTGCCAGAGGGGACACTGAAGCTTTCTTT
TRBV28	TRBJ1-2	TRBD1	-	CASGGTGANYGYTF	TGTGCCAGCGGTGGGACAGGGGCAAACTATGGCTACACCTTC
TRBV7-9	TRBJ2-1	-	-	CASSLATGRGEQFF	TGTGCCAGCAGCTTAGCCACAGGGCGGGGTGAGCAGTTCTTC
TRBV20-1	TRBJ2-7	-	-	CSASQGYEQYF	TGCAGTGCTAGTCAAGGCTACGAGCAGTACTTC
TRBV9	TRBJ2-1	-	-	CASSVLVGPNEQFF	TGTGCCAGCAGCGTCCTGGTGGGGCCTAATGAGCAGTTCTTC
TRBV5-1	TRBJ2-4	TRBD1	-	CASSVQGARNNIQYF	TGCGCCAGCAGCGTACAGGGGGCGCGTAATAACATTCAGTACTTC
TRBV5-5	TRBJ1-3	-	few	CASSFGFSSGNTIYF	TGTGCCAGCAGCTTCGGTTTTAGCTCTGGAAACACCATATATTTT
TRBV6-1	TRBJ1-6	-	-	CAAQLGAINSPLHF	TGTGCCGCCCAATTAGGGGCTATTAATTCACCCCTCCACTTT
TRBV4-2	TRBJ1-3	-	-	CASSQDPRGVGNTIYF	TGTGCCAGCAGCCAAGATCCCAGGGGAGTTGGAAACACCATATATTTT
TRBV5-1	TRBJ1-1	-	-	CASSLDGGVNTEAFF	TGCGCCAGCAGCTTGGACGGGGGCGTAAACACTGAAGCTTTCTTT
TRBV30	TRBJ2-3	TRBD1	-	CAWLGRGRLDTQYF	TGTGCCTGGCTGGGCAGGGGGCGCCTGGATACGCAGTATTTT
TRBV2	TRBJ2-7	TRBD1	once	CASSRSKSGQGEYEQYF	TGTGCCAGCAGTAGAAGCAAGTCGGGACAGGGGGAGTACGAGCAGTACTTC
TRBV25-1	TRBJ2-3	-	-	CASSESAVLAGSTDTQYF	TGTGCCAGCAGTGAATCTGCGGTCTTGGCAGGCAGCACAGATACGCAGTATTTT